This passage covers 26 T cell receptor beta chains from one sample sequenced in a study of T-cell reconstitution after alpha-beta-depleted transplantation in children. As it was prepared, the TCRbeta library received unique molecular identifiers. TCRdb processed the PCR reads anew with MiXCR; each CDR3 protein has one entry. The repertoire holds 450,000 to 600,000 distinct CDR3 sequences, 10% to 15% seen once, with approximately 2% in the top ten. This specimen consisted of PBMCs, mostly from graft donor cells, obtained 360 days after TCRalphabeta/CD19-depleted stem cell transplant. Receptor source: a male patient aged 10-17 years who had a stem cell transplant for acute myeloid leukemia, so the T cells may come from the graft donor.

In regard to this clonotype: A junction end diverges from the germline sequence, so it may reflect a read error. The rearrangement links TRBV5-1 to TRBJ1-1, with 7 positions matching TRBD1. CDR3 length: 15 amino acids. Germline V gives CDR1 SGHRS, CDR2 YFSETQ. CDR3 region: CASRLGTAPGTEAFF. The CDR3 DNA reads as TGCGCCAGCAGATTGGGGACAGCCCCGGGGACTGAAGCTTTCTTT.

This clonotype was counted only a few times. This sequence joins TRBV6-5 and TRBJ2-3; weak D call: TRBD1 (6 bases). V was trimmed by 0 bases and J by 3 bases, leaving 10 bases between them. Per germline, CDR1 MNHEY and CDR2 SVGAGI. The CDR3 runs 15 residues. Written as DNA, the CDR3 is TGTGCCAGCAGTTACTCAGGGGGAGCAACAGATACGCAGTATTTT. Translating gives CASSYSGGATDTQYF.

In nucleotides, the CDR3 is TGCGCCAGCAGCCAAGATCCTGGCGGCGGAACGTACAATGAGCAGTTCTTC. Protein product: CASSQDPGGGTYNEQFF. V gene TRBV4-3 combines with J gene TRBJ2-1; D gene uncertain. The germline V gene has CDR1 LGHNA and CDR2 YSLEER. V lost 0 bases and J 4 bases, leaving 16 bases between the germline ends. This CDR3 has 17 residues.

The J gene is TRBJ2-5, the V gene TRBV20-1, with D possibly TRBD1 on 5 matching bases. Germline V gives CDR1 DFQATT, CDR2 SNEGSKA (reference sequence). V was shortened by 1 base and J by 7 bases, with 19 bases between the two germline ends. This CDR3 has 15 amino acids. Written as DNA, the CDR3 is TGCAGTGCTAGAGTCCCCTTGACAGCCGTCGGGACCCAGTACTTC. Translating gives CSARVPLTAVGTQYF.

This clonotype was detected only a few times. This rearrangement joins TRBV10-3 to TRBJ1-5; tentatively, D is TRBD1 (5 bases). CDR3 size: 13 residues. Trimming took 10 bases from V and 6 from J, leaving 16 bases between them. CDR1 is ENHRY, CDR2 SYGVKD, per germline. The CDR3 here is CATREGLTQPQHF. For the CDR3, the DNA is TGTGCCACCAGGGAGGGTTTGACTCAGCCCCAGCATTTT.

This chain connects TRBV5-1 to TRBJ2-5; 9 bases fit TRBD1. CDR1 SGHRS and CDR2 YFSETQ come from the germline V gene. Trimming removed 2 bases from V and 3 bases from J; junction bases left unmatched: 2. The CDR3 totals 14 residues. This CDR3 reads CASSLQGAEETQYF. The CDR3 coding sequence is TGCGCCAGCAGCTTACAGGGGGCAGAAGAGACCCAGTACTTC.

In its sample, this clonotype was seen a few times. The V call is TRBV9, the J call TRBJ2-2; D unresolved. V was shortened by 3 bases and J by 7 bases, with 7 bases between the two germline ends. The CDR3 length is 12 residues. Germline CDR1 is SGDLS and CDR2 is YYNGEE. CDR3 loop: CASSAQGGELFF. The CDR3 DNA reads TGTGCCAGCAGCGCCCAAGGCGGGGAGCTGTTTTTT.

J is TRBJ2-1 and V is TRBV24-1; 8 bases agree with TRBD2. This CDR3 is built from 18 residues. Germline-derived CDR1 and CDR2 are KGHDR and SFDVKD. V shed 4 bases and J 5 bases; nucleotides not matched to a gene: 15. The CDR3 DNA sequence: TGTGCCACCAGTGACCCTTACACAACCGGGAGGGTCCACAATGAGCAGTTCTTC. Residues: CATSDPYTTGRVHNEQFF.

In this sample, this clonotype turned up many times. The rearrangement joins TRBV4-2 to TRBJ2-7, with 8 bases lining up with TRBD2. Per germline, CDR1 LGHNA and CDR2 YNFKEQ. Trimming removed 4 bases from V and 7 bases from J; junction bases left unmatched: 12. This CDR3 is built from 15 residues. The CDR3, as DNA: TGTGCCAGCAGCCTGGGGATAGCGGGACCTGGGGAGCAGTACTTC. This codes for CASSLGIAGPGEQYF.

This clonotype has at least ten counts. As DNA, the CDR3 is TGCAGTGCTAGAGGTTTGAGGGGGCAGAGCTCCTACGAGCAGTACTTC. Residues: CSARGLRGQSSYEQYF. This rearrangement joins TRBV20-1 to TRBJ2-7; 7 bases fit TRBD1. Germline V lookup: CDR1 DFQATT, CDR2 SNEGSKA (reference sequence). V was clipped by 1 base and J by 0 bases; unmatched bases: 9. The CDR3 extends over 16 amino acids.

This clonotype was counted only a few times. V usage is TRBV6-2 or TRBV6-3 and J usage is TRBJ2-1; TRBD2 aligns across 10 bases. The CDR3 is made up of 17 amino acids. V lost 8 bases and J lost 4; bases outside the gene matches: 14. Germline V CDR1 and CDR2: MNHEY, SVGEGT. The CDR3 protein is CASGSGRAMERYNEQFF. CDR3 nucleotides: TGTGCCAGCGGGAGCGGGAGGGCCATGGAGCGTTACAATGAGCAGTTCTTC.

V and J are TRBV29-1 and TRBJ2-7, with unresolved D. Trimming stripped 5 bases from V and 2 bases from J, with 13 bases between. The CDR3 is 13 amino acids. The germline gives CDR1 SQVTM, CDR2 ANQGSEA. The CDR3 protein is CSVSFRLTYEQYF. Here the CDR3 DNA reads TGCAGCGTTTCTTTTCGGCTTACCTACGAGCAGTACTTC.

This clonotype was seen at least ten times. In DNA form, the CDR3 reads TGCAGTGTTGAAGGAGAGGTAGGCAATGAGCAGTTCTTC. Its translation: CSVEGEVGNEQFF. The V gene is TRBV20-1, the J gene TRBJ2-1; D is uncertain. V lost 7 bases to trimming and J lost 6 bases, with 16 bases between them. Germline assignment: CDR1 DFQATT and CDR2 SNEGSKA (reference sequence). This CDR3 has 13 residues.

This chain links TRBV10-3 with TRBJ2-7, with D possibly being TRBD2 (6 bases). V was trimmed by 4 bases and J by 6 bases, leaving 13 bases between them. This CDR3 spans 13 amino acids. Germline V gives CDR1 ENHRY, CDR2 SYGVKD. CDR3 nucleotide sequence: TGTGCCATCAGTGTCCCGACTAGGCTCGAGCAGTACTTC. It translates to CAISVPTRLEQYF.

In its sample, this clonotype was seen a few times. CDR3 region: CSADPPTATNTEAFF. DNA of the CDR3: TGCAGTGCCGACCCCCCGACAGCCACGAACACTGAAGCTTTCTTT. The chain carries TRBV20-1 and TRBJ1-1; D is perhaps TRBD1 (5 bases). V was trimmed by 6 bases and J by 1 base, leaving 18 bases between them. From germline, CDR1 is DFQATT and CDR2 SNEGSKA (reference sequence). This CDR3 comprises 15 residues.

In this sample, this clonotype turned up a few times. V gene TRBV12-3 or TRBV12-4 combines with J gene TRBJ2-5, with D hard to call. This CDR3 spans 13 amino acids. The germline V and J ends were trimmed by 3 bases and 5 bases, with 10 bases remaining between them. The CDR3: CASSLDPPETQYF. As DNA, the CDR3 is TGTGCCAGCAGTTTGGACCCACCCGAGACCCAGTACTTC.

This rearrangement joins TRBV5-5 to TRBJ1-1; maybe TRBD1 (6 bases). Germline V gives CDR1 SGHKS, CDR2 YYEKEE (reference sequence). V was pared by 0 bases and J by 4 bases, with 10 bases between. The CDR3 covers 14 residues. In DNA, the CDR3 is TGTGCCAGCAGCTTGGCGGGGGGCATCACTGAAGCTTTCTTT. Its protein product is CASSLAGGITEAFF.

This clonotype was picked up many times. CDR3 bases: TGTGCCAGCAGTTTACAGGGACTACGCTACGAGCAGTACTTC. As protein: CASSLQGLRYEQYF. The chain combines TRBV28 with TRBJ2-7, with 7 bases that match TRBD2. The CDR3 is 14 residues long. From germline, CDR1 is MDHEN and CDR2 SYDVKM. With 2 bases clipped from V and 3 bases from J, the junction kept 4 bases outside the gene matches.

The chain uses TRBV28 and TRBJ2-5; D is unresolved. There are 13 residues in the CDR3. Germline V CDR1 and CDR2: MDHEN, SYDVKM. V lost 6 bases to trimming and J lost 6 bases, with 14 bases between them. The DNA of the CDR3 is TGTGCCAGCAGGGCTAGGTTCCTGAAGACCCAGTACTTC. Residues: CASRARFLKTQYF.

This clonotype was seen more than once but under ten times. This chain links TRBV20-1 with TRBJ2-3; no clear D. The germline V gene has CDR1 DFQATT and CDR2 SNEGSKA (reference sequence). The V gene lost 6 bases and the J gene lost 3 bases, with 7 bases spanning the gap. The CDR3 length is 11 residues. CDR3 DNA: TGCAGTGCCACACTAACAGATACGCAGTATTTT. Protein: CSATLTDTQYF.

This chain connects TRBV3-1 to TRBJ1-2; D ambiguous. This CDR3 comprises 12 residues. The germline V gene encodes CDR1 LGHDT and CDR2 YNNKEL (reference sequence). Deletions cut 1 base from V and 7 bases from J, with 7 bases between. CDR3 bases: TGTGCCAGCAGCCAAGTCGGCGTTGGCTACACCTTC. It translates to CASSQVGVGYTF.

This clonotype was counted only a few times. This may come from a read error, since a much larger clone is one base off. The chain couples TRBV9 to TRBJ2-1, with 7 bases that match TRBD2. Looked up from germline, CDR1 is SGDLS and CDR2 is YYNGEE. V lost 3 bases and J lost 9; bases outside the gene matches: 9. The CDR3 length is 14 residues. CDR3 nucleotide sequence: TGTGCCAGCAGCGGATTTGGGAGGGCGGGTGAGCAGTTCTTC. Its translation is CASSGFGRAGEQFF.

As DNA, the CDR3 is TGCAGTGCTAGAGAATATGAGATTCCAGAGACCCAGTACTTC. It specifies CSAREYEIPETQYF. The gene calls are TRBV20-1 and TRBJ2-5, with D unresolved. Germline lookup yields CDR1 DFQATT and CDR2 SNEGSKA (reference sequence). The CDR3 has 14 residues. Trimming cost V 0 bases and J 4 bases, with 12 bases left between them.

The chain employs TRBV9 and TRBJ2-1, with a tentative D call TRBD2 (6 bases). V was clipped by 0 bases and J by 4 bases, with 11 bases between them. The CDR3 length is 15 residues. From germline, CDR1 is SGDLS and CDR2 YYNGEE. The CDR3 loop is CASSVAGAEYNEQFF. Here the CDR3 DNA reads TGTGCCAGCAGCGTAGCGGGAGCGGAGTACAATGAGCAGTTCTTC.

The genes are TRBV4-3 and TRBJ2-3, with TRBD2 as a possible D gene (5 bases). Deletions cut 4 bases from V and 4 bases from J, with 9 bases between. The CDR3 covers 13 residues. From germline, CDR1 is LGHNA and CDR2 YSLEER. CDR3 amino acids: CASSPHGADTQYF. The CDR3 region has the DNA TGCGCCAGCAGCCCCCACGGGGCAGATACGCAGTATTTT.

The CDR3 DNA reads as TGCAGCGTTGTTAACAGGGGGCTCCGGGAGCAGTACTTC. It translates to CSVVNRGLREQYF. The rearrangement links TRBV29-1 to TRBJ2-7; TRBD1 matches at 9 bases. This CDR3 contains 13 residues. The V and J ends lost 4 bases and 7 bases, in that order; junction bases with no gene match: 8. CDR1 and CDR2 from the germline V gene are SQVTM and ANQGSEA.